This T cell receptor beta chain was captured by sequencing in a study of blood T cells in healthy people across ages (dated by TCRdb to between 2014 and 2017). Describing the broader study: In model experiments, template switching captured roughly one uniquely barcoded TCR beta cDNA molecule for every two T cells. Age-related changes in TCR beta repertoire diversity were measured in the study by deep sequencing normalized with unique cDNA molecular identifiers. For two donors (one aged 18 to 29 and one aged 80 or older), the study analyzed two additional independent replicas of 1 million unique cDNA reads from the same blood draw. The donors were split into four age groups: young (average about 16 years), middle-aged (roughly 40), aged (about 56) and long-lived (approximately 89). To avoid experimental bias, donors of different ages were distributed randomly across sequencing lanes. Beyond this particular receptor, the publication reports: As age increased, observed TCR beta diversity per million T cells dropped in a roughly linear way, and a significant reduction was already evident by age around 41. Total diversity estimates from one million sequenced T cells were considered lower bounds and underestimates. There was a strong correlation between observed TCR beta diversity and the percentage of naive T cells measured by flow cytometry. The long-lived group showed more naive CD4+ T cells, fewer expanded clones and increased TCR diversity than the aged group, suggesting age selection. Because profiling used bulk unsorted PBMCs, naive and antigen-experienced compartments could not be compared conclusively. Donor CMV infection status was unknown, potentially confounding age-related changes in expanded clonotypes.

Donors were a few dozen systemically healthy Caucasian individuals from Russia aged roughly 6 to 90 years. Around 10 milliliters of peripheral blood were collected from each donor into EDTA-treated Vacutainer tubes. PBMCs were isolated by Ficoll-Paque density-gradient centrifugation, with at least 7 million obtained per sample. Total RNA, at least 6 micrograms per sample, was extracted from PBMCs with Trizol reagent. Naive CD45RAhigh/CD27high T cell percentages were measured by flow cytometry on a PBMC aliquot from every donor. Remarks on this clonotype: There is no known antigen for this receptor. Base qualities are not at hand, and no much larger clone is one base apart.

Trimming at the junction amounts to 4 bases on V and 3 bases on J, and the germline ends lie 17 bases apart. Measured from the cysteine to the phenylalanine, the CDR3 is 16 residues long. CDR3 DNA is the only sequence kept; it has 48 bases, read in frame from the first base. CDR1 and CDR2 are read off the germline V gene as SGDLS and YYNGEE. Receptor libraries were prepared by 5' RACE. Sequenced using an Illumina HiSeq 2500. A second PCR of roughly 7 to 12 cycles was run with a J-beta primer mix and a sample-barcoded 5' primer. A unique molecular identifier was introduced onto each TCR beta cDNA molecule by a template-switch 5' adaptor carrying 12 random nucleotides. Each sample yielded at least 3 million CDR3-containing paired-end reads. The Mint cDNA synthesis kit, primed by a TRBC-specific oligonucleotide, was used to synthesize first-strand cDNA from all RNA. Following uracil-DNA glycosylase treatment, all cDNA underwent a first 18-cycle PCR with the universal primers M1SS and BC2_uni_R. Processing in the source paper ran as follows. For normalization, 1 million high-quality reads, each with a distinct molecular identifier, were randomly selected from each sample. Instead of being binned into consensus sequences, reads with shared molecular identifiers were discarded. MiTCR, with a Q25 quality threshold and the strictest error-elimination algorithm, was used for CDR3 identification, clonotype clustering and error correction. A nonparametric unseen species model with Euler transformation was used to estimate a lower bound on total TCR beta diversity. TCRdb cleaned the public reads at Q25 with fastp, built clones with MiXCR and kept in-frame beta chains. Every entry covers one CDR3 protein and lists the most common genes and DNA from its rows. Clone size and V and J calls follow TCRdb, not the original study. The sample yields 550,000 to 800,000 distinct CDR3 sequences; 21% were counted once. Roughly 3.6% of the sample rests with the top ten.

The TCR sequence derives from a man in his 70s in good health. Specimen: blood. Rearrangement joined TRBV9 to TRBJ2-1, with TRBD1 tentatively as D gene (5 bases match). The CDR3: CASSPSPKGVYNEQFF. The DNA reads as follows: TGTGCCAGCAGCCCCAGCCCCAAAGGGGTCTACAATGAGCAGTTCTTC.